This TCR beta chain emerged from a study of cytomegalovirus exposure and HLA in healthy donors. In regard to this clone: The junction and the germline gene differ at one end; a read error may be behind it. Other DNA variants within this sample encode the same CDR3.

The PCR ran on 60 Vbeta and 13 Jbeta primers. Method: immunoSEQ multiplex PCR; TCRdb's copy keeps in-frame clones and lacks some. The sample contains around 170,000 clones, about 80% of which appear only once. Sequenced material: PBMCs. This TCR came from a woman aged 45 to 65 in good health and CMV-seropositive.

This CDR3 is CASSLLGRNTGELFF. The CDR3, as DNA: TGTGCCAGCAGCTTGTTGGGGCGGAACACCGGAGAGCTGTTTTTT. The chain employs TRBV5-6 and TRBJ2-2; perhaps TRBD1 as D (5 bases). The CDR3 has 15 amino acids. CDR1 and CDR2 (germline): SGHDT, YYEEEE.